Described below is a single T cell receptor (beta chain) sequence and its context. Antigen specificity is unknown. A minimum of 6 million PBMCs was isolated per sample. Total RNA extracted from each sample amounted to at least 5.5 micrograms. The data derive from a study of blood T cells in healthy people across ages. Study-level findings and limits: Expanded clonotype shifts may have been confounded, as the donors had an unknown CMV status. One million T cells yielded diversity estimates that were considered underestimates.

The authors ran a second PCR of roughly 6 to 12 cycles using a sample-barcoded 5' primer and a J-beta primer mix. TCRdb called the 5' RACE reads again in MiXCR, with one record for every CDR3 protein. There are more than 1.4 million distinct CDR3 sequences in the sample; around 39% occur only once, and roughly 8.2% lies in the top ten. The CDR3 covers 17 residues. CDR1 is MGHRA, CDR2 YSYEKL, per germline. The rearrangement links TRBV4-1 to TRBJ2-1, with 11 nucleotides matching TRBD2. The DNA end is more similar to TRBJ2-7, so the J call may be wrong. The sequencing input was blood. The sequence came from a woman under 30 in good health. CDR3 coding DNA: TGCGCCAGCAGCCAAGCACTAGCGGGGGTGTCCTACAATGAGCAGTACTTC. This encodes CASSQALAGVSYNEQYF.